This T cell receptor beta chain stems from a study of T cell repertoires in cytomegalovirus infection. Study summary: CMV infection and matching HLA type were both indicated by public TCR beta signatures.

Findings and limits, study-wide: CMV-specific TCR beta clonotypes restricted by HLA-C dominated the ex vivo response.

One entry per CDR3 protein results from TCRdb running MiXCR on the reads. Of 110,000 or so distinct CDR3 sequences listed, roughly 30% are singletons. Concerning this clonotype: The antigen remains undetermined.

The sample here was CD8+ T cells from cultured PBMCs, taken from culture after CMV antigen stimulation. This TCR came from a human donor in good health (CMV status not recorded). Some clones in this sample may be carry-over from other donors' samples.

The chain's CDR3 is CASSQVGPYNEQFF. Here the CDR3 DNA reads TGCGCCAGCAGCCAAGTCGGACCCTACAATGAGCAGTTCTTC. This chain joins TRBV4-1 and TRBJ2-1; the D is unclear. From germline, CDR1 is MGHRA and CDR2 YSYEKL. This CDR3 region has 14 residues. V dropped 1 base and J dropped 2 bases, with 6 bases sitting between them.